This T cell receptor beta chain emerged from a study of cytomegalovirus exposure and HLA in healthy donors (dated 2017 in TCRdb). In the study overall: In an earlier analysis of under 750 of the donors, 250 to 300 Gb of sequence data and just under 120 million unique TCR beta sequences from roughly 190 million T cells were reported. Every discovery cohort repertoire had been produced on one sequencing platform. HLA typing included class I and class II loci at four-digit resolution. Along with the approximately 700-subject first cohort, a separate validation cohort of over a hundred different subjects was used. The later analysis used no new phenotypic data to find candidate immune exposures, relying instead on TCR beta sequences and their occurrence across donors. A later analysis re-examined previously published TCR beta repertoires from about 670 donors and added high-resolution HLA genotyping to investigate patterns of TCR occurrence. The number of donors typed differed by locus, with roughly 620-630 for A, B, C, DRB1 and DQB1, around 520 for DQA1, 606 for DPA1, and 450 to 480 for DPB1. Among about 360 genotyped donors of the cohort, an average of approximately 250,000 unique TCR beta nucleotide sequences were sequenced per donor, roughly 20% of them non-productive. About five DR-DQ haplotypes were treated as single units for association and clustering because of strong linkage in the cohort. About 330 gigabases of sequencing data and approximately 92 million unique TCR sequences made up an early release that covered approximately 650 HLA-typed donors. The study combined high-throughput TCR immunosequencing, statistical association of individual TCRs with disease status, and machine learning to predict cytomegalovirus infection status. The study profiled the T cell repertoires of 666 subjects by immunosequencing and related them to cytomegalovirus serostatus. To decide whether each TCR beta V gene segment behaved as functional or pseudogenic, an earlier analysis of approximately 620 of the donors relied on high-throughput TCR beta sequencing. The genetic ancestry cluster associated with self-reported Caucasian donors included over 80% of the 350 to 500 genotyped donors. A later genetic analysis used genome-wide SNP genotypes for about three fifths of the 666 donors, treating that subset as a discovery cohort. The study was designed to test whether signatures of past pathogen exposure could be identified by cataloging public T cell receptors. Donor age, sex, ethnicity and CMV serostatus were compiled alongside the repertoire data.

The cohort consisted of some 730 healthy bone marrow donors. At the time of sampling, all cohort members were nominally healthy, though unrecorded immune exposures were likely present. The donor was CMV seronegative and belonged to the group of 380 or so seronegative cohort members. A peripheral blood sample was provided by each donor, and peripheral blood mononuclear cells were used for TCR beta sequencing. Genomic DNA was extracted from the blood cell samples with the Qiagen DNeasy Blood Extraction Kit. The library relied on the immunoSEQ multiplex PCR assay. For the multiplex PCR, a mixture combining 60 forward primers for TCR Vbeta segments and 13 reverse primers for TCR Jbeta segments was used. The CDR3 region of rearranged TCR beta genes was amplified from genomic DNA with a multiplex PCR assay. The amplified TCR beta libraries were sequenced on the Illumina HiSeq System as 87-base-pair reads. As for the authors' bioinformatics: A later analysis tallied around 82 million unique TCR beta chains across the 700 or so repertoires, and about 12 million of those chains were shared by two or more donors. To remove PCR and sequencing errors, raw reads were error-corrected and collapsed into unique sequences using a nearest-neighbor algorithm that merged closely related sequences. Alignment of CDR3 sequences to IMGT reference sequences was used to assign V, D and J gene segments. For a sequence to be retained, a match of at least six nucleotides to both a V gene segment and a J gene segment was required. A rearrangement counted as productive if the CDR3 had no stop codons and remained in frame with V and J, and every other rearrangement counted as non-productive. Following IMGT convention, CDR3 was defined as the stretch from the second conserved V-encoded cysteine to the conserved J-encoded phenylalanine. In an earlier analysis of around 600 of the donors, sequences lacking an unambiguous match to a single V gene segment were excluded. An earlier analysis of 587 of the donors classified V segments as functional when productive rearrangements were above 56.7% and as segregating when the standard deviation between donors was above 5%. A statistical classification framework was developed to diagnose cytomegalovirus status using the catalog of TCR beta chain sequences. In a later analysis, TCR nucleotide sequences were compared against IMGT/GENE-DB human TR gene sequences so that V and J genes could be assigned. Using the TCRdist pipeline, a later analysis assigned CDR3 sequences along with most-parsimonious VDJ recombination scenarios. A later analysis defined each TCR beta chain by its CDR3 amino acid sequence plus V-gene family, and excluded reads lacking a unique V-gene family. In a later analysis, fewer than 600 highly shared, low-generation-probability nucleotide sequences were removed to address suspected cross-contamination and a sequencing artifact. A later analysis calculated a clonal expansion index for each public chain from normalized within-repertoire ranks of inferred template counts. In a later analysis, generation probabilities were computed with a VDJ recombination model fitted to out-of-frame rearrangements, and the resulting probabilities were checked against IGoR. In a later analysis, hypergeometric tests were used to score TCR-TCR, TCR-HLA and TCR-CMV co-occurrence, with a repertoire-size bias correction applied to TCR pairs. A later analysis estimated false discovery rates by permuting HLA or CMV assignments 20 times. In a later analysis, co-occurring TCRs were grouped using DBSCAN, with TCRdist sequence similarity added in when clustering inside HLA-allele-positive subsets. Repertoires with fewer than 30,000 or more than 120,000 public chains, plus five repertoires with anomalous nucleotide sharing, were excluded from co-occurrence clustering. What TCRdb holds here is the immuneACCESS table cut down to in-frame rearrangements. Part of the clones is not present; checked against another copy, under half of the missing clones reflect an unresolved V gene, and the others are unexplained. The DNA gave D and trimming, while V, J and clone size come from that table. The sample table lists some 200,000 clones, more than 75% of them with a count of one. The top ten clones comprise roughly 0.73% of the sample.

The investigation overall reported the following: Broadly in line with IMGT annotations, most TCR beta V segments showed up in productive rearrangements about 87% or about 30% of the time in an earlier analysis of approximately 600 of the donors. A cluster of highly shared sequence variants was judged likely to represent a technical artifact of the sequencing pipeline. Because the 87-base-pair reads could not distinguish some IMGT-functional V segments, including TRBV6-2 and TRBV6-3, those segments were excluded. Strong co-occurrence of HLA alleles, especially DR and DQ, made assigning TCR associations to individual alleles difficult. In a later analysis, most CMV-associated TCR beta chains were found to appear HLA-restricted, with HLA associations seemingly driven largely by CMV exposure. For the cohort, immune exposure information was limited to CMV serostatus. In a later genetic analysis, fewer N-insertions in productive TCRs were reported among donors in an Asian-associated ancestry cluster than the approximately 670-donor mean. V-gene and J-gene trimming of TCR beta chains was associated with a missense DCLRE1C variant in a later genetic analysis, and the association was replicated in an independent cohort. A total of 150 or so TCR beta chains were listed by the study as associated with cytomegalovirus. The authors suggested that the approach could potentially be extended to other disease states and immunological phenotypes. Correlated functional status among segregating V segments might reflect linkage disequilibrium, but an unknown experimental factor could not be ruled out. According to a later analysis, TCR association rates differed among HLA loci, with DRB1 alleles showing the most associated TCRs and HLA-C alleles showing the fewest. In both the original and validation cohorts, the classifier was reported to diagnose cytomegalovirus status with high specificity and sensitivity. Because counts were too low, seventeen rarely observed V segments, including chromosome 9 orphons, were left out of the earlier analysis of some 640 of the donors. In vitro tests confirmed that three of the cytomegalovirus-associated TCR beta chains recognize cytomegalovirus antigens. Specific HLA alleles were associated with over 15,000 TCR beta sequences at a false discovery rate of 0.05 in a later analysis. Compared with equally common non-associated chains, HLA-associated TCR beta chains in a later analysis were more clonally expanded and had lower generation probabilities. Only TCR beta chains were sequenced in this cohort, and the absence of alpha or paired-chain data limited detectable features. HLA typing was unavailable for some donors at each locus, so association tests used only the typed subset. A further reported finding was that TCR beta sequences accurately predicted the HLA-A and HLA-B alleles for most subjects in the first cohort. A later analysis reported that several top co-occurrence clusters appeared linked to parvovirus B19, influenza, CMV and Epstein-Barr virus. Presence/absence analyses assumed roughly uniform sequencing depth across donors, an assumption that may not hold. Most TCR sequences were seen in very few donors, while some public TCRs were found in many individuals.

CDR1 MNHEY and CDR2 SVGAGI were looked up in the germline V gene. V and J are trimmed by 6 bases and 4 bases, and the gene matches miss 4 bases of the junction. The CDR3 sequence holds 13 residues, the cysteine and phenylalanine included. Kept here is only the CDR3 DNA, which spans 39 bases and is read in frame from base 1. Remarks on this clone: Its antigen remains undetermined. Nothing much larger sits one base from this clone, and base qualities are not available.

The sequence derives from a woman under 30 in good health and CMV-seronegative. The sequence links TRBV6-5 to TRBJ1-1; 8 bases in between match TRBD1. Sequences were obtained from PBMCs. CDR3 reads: CASRGDRPTEAFF. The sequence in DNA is TGTGCCAGCAGGGGGGACAGGCCCACTGAAGCTTTCTTT.